A single sample gave rise to the 17 T cell receptor beta chains below, sequenced in a study of neoadjuvant nivolumab and ipilimumab in lung cancer. This table comes from immunoSEQ multiplex PCR, and its TCRdb copy is limited to in-frame clones, with some not included. The data contain 25,000 to 35,000 clones, 75% to 95% of them singletons. Sequences were derived from peripheral blood, sampled after neoadjuvant nivolumab, alone or with ipilimumab, at or shortly before surgery. The receptors originated from an adult with non-small cell lung cancer.

The rearrangement links TRBV18 to TRBJ2-3; 8 bases map to TRBD2. CDR1 and CDR2 (germline): KGHSH, LQKENI. This CDR3 is built from 19 residues. J gave up 2 bases and V 3 bases, and 16 bases lay outside the gene matches. The DNA for the CDR3 is TGTGCCAGCTCACCCCCTTTTTTAGAGCGGGGGTATGACACAGATACGCAGTATTTT. Translating gives CASSPPFLERGYDTDTQYF.

The chain joins TRBV5-6 to TRBJ1-2; D not certain. The V end was cut by 0 bases, the J end by 2 bases, with 5 bases between. In germline, CDR1 is SGHDT, CDR2 YYEEEE. The CDR3 contains 13 residues. The DNA for the CDR3 is TGTGCCAGCAGCTTGGGTGGGAACTATGGCTACACCTTC. Translating it yields CASSLGGNYGYTF.

The chain employs TRBV9 and TRBJ2-3, with a weak D call TRBD2 (5 bases). The CDR3 totals 12 residues. From germline, CDR1 is SGDLS and CDR2 YYNGEE. V dropped 6 bases and J dropped 7 bases, with 12 bases sitting between them. The CDR3 DNA reads TGTGCCAGCAATGAGGGAGAGAATACGCAGTATTTT. It specifies CASNEGENTQYF.

The chain joins TRBV27 to TRBJ1-4; weak D call: TRBD1 (5 bases). Trimming pared 5 bases from V and 2 bases from J, leaving 15 bases between. The CDR3 loop spans 16 amino acids. From germline, CDR1 is MNHEY and CDR2 SMNVEV (reference sequence). This chain's CDR3 is CASSRGMRATNEKLFF. Written as DNA, the CDR3 is TGTGCCAGCAGTCGGGGGATGAGGGCTACTAATGAAAAACTGTTTTTT. The whole variable domain, remainder taken from reference TRBV27 and TRBJ1-4, is EAQVTQNPRYLITVTGKKLTVTCSQNMNHEYMSWYRQDPGLGLRQIYYSMNVEVTDKGDVPEGYKVSRKEKRNFPLILESPSPNQTSLYFCASSRGMRATNEKLFFGSGTQLSVL.

The chain employs TRBV11-1 and TRBJ2-5; TRBD1 agrees at 9 bases. The CDR3 spans 14 residues. The V segment lost 5 bases and the J segment 4 bases; nucleotides outside the gene matches: 5. Germline loops: CDR1 SGHAT, CDR2 FQDESV (reference sequence). CDR3 sequence reads: CASSTTGGRETQYF. The CDR3 bases are TGTGCCAGCAGCACCACAGGGGGCCGAGAGACCCAGTACTTC.

This clone was recorded a few times. The genes are TRBV5-1 and TRBJ1-2; the match to TRBD1 covers 8 bases. The J segment lost 4 bases and the V segment lost 2 bases, leaving 4 bases of the junction unmatched. Per the germline V gene, CDR1 is SGHRS and CDR2 is YFSETQ. CDR3 length: 14 residues. CDR3 nucleotides: TGCGCCAGCAGCTTAGGACAGGGCGTCTATGGCTACACCTTC. This gives the protein CASSLGQGVYGYTF.

J is TRBJ2-1 and V is TRBV18; 8 bases are a match to TRBD2. Germline assignment: CDR1 KGHSH and CDR2 LQKENI. The CDR3 consists of 13 residues. V dropped 3 bases and J dropped 7; count of bases not matched to a gene: 2. CDR3 nucleotides: TGTGCCAGCTCACCGGGACTAGAGAATGAGCAGTTCTTC. Translation gives CASSPGLENEQFF. Full variable domain (rest looked up from reference TRBV18 and TRBJ2-1): NAGVMQNPRHLVRRRGQEARLRCSPMKGHSHVYWYRQLPEEGLKFMVYLQKENIIDESGMPKERFSAEFPKEGPSILRIQQVVRGDSAAYFCASSPGLENEQFFGPGTRLTVL.

The J gene is TRBJ2-7, the V gene TRBV28; perhaps TRBD1 as D (5 bases). There are 15 residues in the CDR3. Germline V gives CDR1 MDHEN, CDR2 SYDVKM. V shed 5 bases and J shed 0 bases, with 14 bases lying between them. Here the CDR3 DNA reads TGTGCCAGCAGTCTCCCGACAGAGTACTCCTACGAGCAGTACTTC. Translated: CASSLPTEYSYEQYF.

This chain connects TRBV13 to TRBJ1-1, with a possible D match to TRBD1 (5 bases). The CDR3 sequence is 12 residues long. The V gene's germline CDR1 is PRHDT and CDR2 FYEKMQ (reference sequence). Between the trimmed V and J ends, which lost 5 bases and 11 bases, there was a span of 15 bases. This chain's CDR3 is CASSAGTALAFF. The CDR3, as DNA: TGTGCCAGCAGCGCCGGGACGGCGCTGGCTTTCTTT.

J is TRBJ2-5 and V is TRBV6-5, with TRBD2 matching 9 bases. Trimming took 6 bases from V and 4 from J; bases not matched to a gene: 9. The CDR3 has 15 residues. CDR1 and CDR2 (germline): MNHEY, SVGAGI. The CDR3 sequence is CASRALAAGGETQYF. As DNA, the CDR3 is TGTGCCAGCAGAGCCCTCGCAGCGGGGGGAGAGACCCAGTACTTC.

This chain joins TRBV2 and TRBJ2-2, with a weak D call TRBD1 (6 bases). Germline lookup yields CDR1 SNHLY and CDR2 FYNNEI. Trimming took off 6 bases at V and 0 bases at J, with 8 bases between the two ends. The CDR3 has 14 residues. The CDR3 nucleotides read TGTGCCAGCAGGGGGACAACGAACACCGGGGAGCTGTTTTTT. It yields the protein CASRGTTNTGELFF.

The V gene is TRBV5-1, the J gene TRBJ1-2; the D gene is possibly TRBD1 (6 bases). Trimming removed 0 bases at V and 8 bases at J, with 29 bases between. The germline V gene has CDR1 SGHRS and CDR2 YFSETQ. The CDR3 sequence is 19 residues long. The CDR3 DNA sequence: TGCGCCAGCAGCTTGGTCCTAGGTCGCCAGGGGCCCGGCCGGGGAGGCTACACCTTC. It codes for CASSLVLGRQGPGRGGYTF.

V usage is TRBV5-4 and J usage is TRBJ2-5; TRBD2 matches at 7 bases. This CDR3 has 14 residues. V lost 0 bases to trimming and J lost 9 bases; unmatched junction nucleotides: 8. Germline CDR1 and CDR2: SGHNT and YYREEE (reference sequence). The CDR3 nucleotides read TGTGCCAGCAGCTTGGACCCAGTCCGGGGGGCCCAGTACTTC. It specifies CASSLDPVRGAQYF.

The chain recombines TRBV5-1 with TRBJ1-1; D possibly corresponds to TRBD1 (5 bases). The CDR3 totals 14 residues. Per the germline V gene, CDR1 is SGHRS and CDR2 is YFSETQ. V was trimmed by 3 bases and J by 2 bases, leaving 11 bases between them. The CDR3 is CASSSGTGNTEAFF. CDR3 DNA sequence: TGCGCCAGCAGCTCCGGGACGGGTAACACTGAAGCTTTCTTT.

The chain couples TRBV5-1 to TRBJ2-5, with unresolved D. Germline CDR1 SGHRS, CDR2 YFSETQ. The CDR3 spans 12 residues. V lost 2 bases and J lost 1, with 3 bases in between. CDR3 in DNA: TGCGCCAGCAGCTTCCTCCAAGAGACCCAGTACTTC. Protein sequence: CASSFLQETQYF.

The V and J genes are TRBV5-1 and TRBJ1-6; 10 bases line up with TRBD1. Germline values: CDR1 SGHRS, CDR2 YFSETQ. Trimming at V came to 3 bases and at J to 5 bases, leaving 2 bases not matched to a gene. This CDR3 is built from 15 residues. This CDR3 is CASSWDRGNNSPLHF. The CDR3 nucleotides are TGCGCCAGCAGCTGGGACAGGGGTAATAATTCACCCCTCCACTTT.

The J gene is TRBJ1-1, the V gene TRBV11-1; TRBD1 matches at 7 bases. V lost 6 bases and J lost 5; bases outside the gene matches: 9. CDR3 length: 14 residues. Germline V gives CDR1 SGHAT, CDR2 FQDESV (reference sequence). CDR3 sequence: CASRDPGGMTEAFF. The CDR3 bases are TGTGCCAGCAGAGACCCAGGGGGGATGACTGAAGCTTTCTTT.